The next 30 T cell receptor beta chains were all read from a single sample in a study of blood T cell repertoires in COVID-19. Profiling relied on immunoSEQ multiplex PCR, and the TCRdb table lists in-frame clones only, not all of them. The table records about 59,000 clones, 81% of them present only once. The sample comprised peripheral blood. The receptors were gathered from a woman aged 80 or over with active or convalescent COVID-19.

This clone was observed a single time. CDR3 loop: CASSLSGGTSYTF. CDR3 in DNA: TGTGCCAGCAGCTTATCCGGGGGGACGAGCTACACCTTC. The V gene is TRBV7-9, the J gene TRBJ1-2, with a weak D call TRBD1 (5 bases). Per the germline V gene, CDR1 is SEHNR and CDR2 is FQNEAQ (reference sequence). This CDR3 is built from 13 residues. V dropped 2 bases and J dropped 9 bases, with 13 bases sitting between them.

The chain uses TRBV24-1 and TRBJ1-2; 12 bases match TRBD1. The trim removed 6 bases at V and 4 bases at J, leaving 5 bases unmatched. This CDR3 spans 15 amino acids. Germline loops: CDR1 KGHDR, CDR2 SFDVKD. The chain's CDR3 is CATSKGQGAIYGYTF. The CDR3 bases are TGTGCCACCAGTAAGGGACAGGGGGCGATCTATGGCTACACCTTC.

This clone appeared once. DNA for the CDR3: TGTGCCAGCAGCTTATTACTAGCGGCAGCTAGCGAGCAGTTCTTC. Amino acids: CASSLLLAAASEQFF. The chain is built from TRBV7-8 and TRBJ2-1; 8 positions agree with TRBD2. The J segment lost 10 bases and the V segment lost 2 bases, leaving 10 bases of the junction unmatched. The CDR3 runs 15 residues. Germline CDR1 and CDR2: SGHVS and FQNEAQ.

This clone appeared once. CDR3 coding DNA: TGTGCCAGCAGTTTATTCGGGACAGTCTCTGGGGCCAACGTCCTGACTTTC. Translated, it gives CASSLFGTVSGANVLTF. The V call is TRBV27, the J call TRBJ2-6; 7 nucleotides line up with TRBD1. From germline, CDR1 is MNHEY and CDR2 SMNVEV (reference sequence). The CDR3 has 17 residues. Trimming took 1 base from V and 0 from J; bases not matched to a gene: 3.

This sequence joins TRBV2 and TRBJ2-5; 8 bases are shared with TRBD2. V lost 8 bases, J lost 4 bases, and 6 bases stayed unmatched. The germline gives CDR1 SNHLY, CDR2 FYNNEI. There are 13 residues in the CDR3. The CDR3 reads CASGSGGPETQYF. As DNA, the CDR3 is TGTGCCAGCGGGTCGGGGGGGCCAGAGACCCAGTACTTC. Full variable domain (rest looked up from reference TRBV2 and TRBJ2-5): EPEVTQTPSHQVTQMGQEVILRCVPISNHLYFYWYRQILGQKVEFLVSFYNNEISEKSEIFDDQFSVERPDGSNFTLKIRSTKLEDSAMYFCASGSGGPETQYFGPGTRLLVL.

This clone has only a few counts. The DNA of the CDR3 is TGTGCCAGCAGTGGCGGCAGGGGGTTTTCTGGAAACACCATATATTTT. It codes for CASSGGRGFSGNTIYF. The chain joins TRBV7-8 to TRBJ1-3; 7 positions agree with TRBD1. Germline loops: CDR1 SGHVS, CDR2 FQNEAQ. Losses at the gene ends were 6 bases for V and 1 base for J; bases not matched to a gene: 9. The CDR3 contains 16 residues.

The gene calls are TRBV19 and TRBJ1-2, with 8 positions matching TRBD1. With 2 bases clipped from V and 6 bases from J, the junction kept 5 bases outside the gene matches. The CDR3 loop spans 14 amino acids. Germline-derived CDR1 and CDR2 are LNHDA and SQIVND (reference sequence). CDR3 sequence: CASSILRGHDGYTF. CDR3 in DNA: TGTGCCAGTAGTATACTCAGGGGGCATGATGGCTACACCTTC.

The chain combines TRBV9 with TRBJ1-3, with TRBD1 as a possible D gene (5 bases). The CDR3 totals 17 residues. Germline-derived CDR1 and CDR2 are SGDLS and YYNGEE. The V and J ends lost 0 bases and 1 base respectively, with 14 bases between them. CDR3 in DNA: TGTGCCAGCAGCGTAGGTTCAGGGACTCTATCTGGAAACACCATATATTTT. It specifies CASSVGSGTLSGNTIYF.

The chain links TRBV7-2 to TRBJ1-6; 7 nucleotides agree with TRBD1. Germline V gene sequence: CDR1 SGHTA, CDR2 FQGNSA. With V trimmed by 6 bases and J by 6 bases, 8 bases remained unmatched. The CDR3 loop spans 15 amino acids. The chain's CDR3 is CASSSAGTANSPLHF. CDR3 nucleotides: TGTGCCAGCAGTTCGGCCGGGACAGCTAATTCACCCCTCCACTTT.

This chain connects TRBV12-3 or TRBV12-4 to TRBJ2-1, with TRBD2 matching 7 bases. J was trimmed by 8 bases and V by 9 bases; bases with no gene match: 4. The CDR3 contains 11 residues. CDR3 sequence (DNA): TGTGCCAGTCGACTAGCCTATGAGCAGTTCTTC. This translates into CASRLAYEQFF.

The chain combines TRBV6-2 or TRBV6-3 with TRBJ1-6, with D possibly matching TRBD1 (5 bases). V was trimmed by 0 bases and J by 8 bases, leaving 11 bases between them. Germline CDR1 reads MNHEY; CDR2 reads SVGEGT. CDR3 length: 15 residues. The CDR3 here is CASSYSRGGYSPLHF. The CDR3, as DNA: TGTGCCAGCAGTTACTCACGGGGGGGGTATTCACCCCTCCACTTT.

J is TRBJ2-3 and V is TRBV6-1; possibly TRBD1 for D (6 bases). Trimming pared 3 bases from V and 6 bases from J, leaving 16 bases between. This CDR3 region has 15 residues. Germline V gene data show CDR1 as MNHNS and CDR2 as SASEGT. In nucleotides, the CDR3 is TGTGCCAGCAGTGACGGTAGCAGGGGTCGTGATACGCAGTATTTT. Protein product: CASSDGSRGRDTQYF.

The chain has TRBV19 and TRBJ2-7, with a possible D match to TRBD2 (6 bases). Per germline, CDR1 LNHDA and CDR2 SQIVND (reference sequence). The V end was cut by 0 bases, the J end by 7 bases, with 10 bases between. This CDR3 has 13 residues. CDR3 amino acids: CASSIESAGEQYF. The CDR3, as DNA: TGTGCCAGTAGTATAGAATCCGCGGGAGAGCAGTACTTC.

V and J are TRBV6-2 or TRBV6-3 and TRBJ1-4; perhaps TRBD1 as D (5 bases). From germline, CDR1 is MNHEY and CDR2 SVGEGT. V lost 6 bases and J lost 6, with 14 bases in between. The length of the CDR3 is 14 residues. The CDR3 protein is CASSLALRDEKLFF. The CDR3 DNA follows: TGTGCCAGCAGCCTGGCCCTCAGGGATGAAAAACTGTTTTTT.

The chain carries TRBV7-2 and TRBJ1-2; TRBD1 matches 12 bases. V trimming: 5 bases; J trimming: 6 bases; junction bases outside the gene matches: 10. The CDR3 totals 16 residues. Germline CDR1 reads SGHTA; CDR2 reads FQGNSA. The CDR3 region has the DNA TGTGCCAGCAGCCCCTCCCCGGGACAGGGGGCGGATGGCTACACCTTC. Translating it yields CASSPSPGQGADGYTF.

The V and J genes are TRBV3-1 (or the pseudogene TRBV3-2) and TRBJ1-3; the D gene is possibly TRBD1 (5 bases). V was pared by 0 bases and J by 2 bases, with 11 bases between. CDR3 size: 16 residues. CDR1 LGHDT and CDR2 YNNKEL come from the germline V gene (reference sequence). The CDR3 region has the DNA TGTGCCAGCAGCCAAGATCTGTCGGGGGCTGGAAACACCATATATTTT. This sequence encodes CASSQDLSGAGNTIYF.

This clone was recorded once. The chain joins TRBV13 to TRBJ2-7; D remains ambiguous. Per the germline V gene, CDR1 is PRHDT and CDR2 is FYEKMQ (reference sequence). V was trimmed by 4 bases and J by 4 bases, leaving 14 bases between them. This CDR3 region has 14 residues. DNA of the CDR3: TGTGCCAGCAGCTCGCAGAGGTTCCCTTACGAGCAGTACTTC. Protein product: CASSSQRFPYEQYF.

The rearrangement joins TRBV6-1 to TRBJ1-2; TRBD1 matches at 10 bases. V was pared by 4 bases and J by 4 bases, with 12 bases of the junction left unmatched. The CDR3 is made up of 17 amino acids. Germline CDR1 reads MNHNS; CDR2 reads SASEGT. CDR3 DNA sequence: TGTGCCAGCAGTGCCAACGCGGCCGGGACAGGGGTCTATGGCTACACCTTC. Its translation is CASSANAAGTGVYGYTF.

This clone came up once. CDR3 sequence: CASSRPEANEKLFF. The CDR3 coding sequence is TGTGCCAGCAGTCGTCCGGAGGCTAATGAAAAACTGTTTTTT. The V and J genes are TRBV7-9 and TRBJ1-4; no definite D call. Trimming removed 6 bases from V and 3 bases from J, with 11 bases in between. The CDR3 runs to 14 residues. Germline loops: CDR1 SEHNR, CDR2 FQNEAQ (reference sequence).

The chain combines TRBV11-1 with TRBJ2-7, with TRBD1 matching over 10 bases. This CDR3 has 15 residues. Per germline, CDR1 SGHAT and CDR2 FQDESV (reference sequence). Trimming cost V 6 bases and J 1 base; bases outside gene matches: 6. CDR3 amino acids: CASSPDRGLSYEQYF. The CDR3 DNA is TGTGCCAGCAGTCCCGACAGGGGGCTGTCCTACGAGCAGTACTTC.

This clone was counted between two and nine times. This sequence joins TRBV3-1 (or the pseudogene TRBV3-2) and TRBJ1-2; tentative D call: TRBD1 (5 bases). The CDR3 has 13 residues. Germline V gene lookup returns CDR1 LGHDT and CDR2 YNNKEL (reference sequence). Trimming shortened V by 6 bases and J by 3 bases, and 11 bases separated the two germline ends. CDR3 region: CASRPTGHYGYTF. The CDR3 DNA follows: TGTGCCAGCAGGCCTACAGGACACTATGGCTACACCTTC.

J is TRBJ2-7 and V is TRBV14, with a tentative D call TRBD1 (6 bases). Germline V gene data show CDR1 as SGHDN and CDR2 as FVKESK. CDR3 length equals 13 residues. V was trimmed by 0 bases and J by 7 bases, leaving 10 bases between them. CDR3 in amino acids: CASSQDPQGEQYF. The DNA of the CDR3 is TGTGCCAGCAGCCAAGATCCCCAGGGGGAGCAGTACTTC.

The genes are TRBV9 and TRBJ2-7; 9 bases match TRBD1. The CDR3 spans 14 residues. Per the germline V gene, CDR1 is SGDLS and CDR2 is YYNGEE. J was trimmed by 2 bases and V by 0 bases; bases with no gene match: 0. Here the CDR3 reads CASSVGQGAYEQYF. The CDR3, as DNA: TGTGCCAGCAGCGTAGGACAGGGGGCCTACGAGCAGTACTTC.

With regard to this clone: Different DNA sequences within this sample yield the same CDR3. CDR3 protein: CATSDFGGTEAFF. The CDR3 DNA sequence: TGTGCCACCAGTGATTTTGGGGGGACTGAAGCTTTCTTT. V is TRBV24-1 and J is TRBJ1-1, with a possible D match to TRBD1 (5 bases). V gave up 1 base and J gave up 5 bases, with 7 bases separating them. This CDR3 spans 13 amino acids. Germline CDR1 and CDR2: KGHDR and SFDVKD.

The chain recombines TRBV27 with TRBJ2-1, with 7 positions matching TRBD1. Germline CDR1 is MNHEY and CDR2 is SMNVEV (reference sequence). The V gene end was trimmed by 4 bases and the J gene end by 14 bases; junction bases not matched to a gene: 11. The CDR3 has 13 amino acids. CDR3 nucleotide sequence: TGTGCCAGCAGTTCCGGTAGACAGGGATGGGAGTTCTTC. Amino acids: CASSSGRQGWEFF.

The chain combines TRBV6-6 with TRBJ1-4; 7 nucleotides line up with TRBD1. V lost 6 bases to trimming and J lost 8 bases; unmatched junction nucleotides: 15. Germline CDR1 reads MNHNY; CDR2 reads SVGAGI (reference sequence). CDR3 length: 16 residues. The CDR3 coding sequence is TGTGCCAGCAGCCCTAGACCGACAGGGAGTAACGAAAAACTGTTTTTT. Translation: CASSPRPTGSNEKLFF.

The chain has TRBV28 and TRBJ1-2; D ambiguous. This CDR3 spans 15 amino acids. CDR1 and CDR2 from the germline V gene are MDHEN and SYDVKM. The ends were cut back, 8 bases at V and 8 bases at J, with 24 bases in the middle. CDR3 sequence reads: CASVTQSGRPPGYTF. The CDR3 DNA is TGTGCCAGCGTGACGCAGTCAGGCAGGCCGCCCGGCTACACCTTC.

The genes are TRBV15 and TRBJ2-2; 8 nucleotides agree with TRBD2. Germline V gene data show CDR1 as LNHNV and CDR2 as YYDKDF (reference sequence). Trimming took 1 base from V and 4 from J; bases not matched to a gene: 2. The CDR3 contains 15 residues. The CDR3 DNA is TGTGCCACCAGCAGAGTAAGCGGGGGCACCGGGGAGCTGTTTTTT. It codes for CATSRVSGGTGELFF.

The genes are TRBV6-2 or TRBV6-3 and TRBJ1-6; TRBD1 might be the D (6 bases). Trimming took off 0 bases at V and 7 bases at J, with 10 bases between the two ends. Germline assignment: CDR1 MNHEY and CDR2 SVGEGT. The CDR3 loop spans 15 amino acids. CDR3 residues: CASSYSGGWNSPLHF. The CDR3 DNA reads TGTGCCAGCAGTTACTCAGGGGGTTGGAATTCACCCCTCCACTTT.

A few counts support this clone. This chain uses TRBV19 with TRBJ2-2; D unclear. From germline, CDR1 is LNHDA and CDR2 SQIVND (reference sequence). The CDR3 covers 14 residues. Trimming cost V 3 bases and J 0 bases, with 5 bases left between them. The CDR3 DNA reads TGTGCCAGTAGTATGAGGTCGAACACCGGGGAGCTGTTTTTT. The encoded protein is CASSMRSNTGELFF.